The rows below give T cell receptor beta chains drawn from one sample of a study of T-cell reconstitution after alpha-beta-depleted transplantation in children. Each CDR3 protein is one row after TCRdb ran MiXCR on the PCR reads. The sample holds some 95,000 distinct CDR3 sequences, more than 20% seen once. The source was PBMCs, collected before TCRalphabeta/CD19-depleted stem cell transplant. The receptor source for this set is a boy aged 2-9 years with acute lymphoblastic leukemia, due to receive a stem cell transplant. CDR3s include the opening cysteine and the closing phenylalanine or tryptophan. The D gene is left open where the match is weak. Expanded clones get a size class; other rows say once, few or many, or leave the size out.

TRBJ2-2	few	TRBV12-3/TRBV12-4	.	CASRVDWGTGELFF	TGTGCCAGCAGGGTCGACTGGGGCACCGGGGAGCTGTTTTTT
TRBJ2-1	.	TRBV6-4	.	CASSQDTSSYNEQFF	TGTGCCAGCAGTCAAGACACGAGCTCCTACAATGAGCAGTTCTTC
TRBJ2-1	few	TRBV7-7	.	CASSSLYPSNEQFF	TGTGCCAGCAGCTCGTTGTACCCTAGCAATGAGCAGTTCTTC
TRBJ2-7	.	TRBV4-3	TRBD1	CASSADRGSYEQYF	TGCGCCAGCAGCGCGGACAGGGGAAGCTACGAGCAGTACTTC
TRBJ2-7	few	TRBV20-1	.	CSARGVTYEQYF	TGCAGTGCTAGAGGGGTCACCTACGAGCAGTACTTC
TRBJ2-5	many	TRBV18	TRBD1	CASSPSTGGERGETQYF	TGTGCCAGCTCACCCTCGACAGGGGGCGAAAGAGGAGAGACCCAGTACTTC
TRBJ2-1	few	TRBV2	TRBD1	CASSGDRGGEQFF	TGTGCCAGCAGCGGCGACAGGGGAGGTGAGCAGTTCTTC
TRBJ2-1	few	TRBV5-1	.	CASSLVQRSGYNEQFF	TGCGCCAGCAGCTTGGTGCAGCGCTCGGGATACAATGAGCAGTTCTTC
TRBJ2-5	.	TRBV7-2	TRBD1	CASSLTTGGQETQYF	TGTGCCAGCAGCCTAACGACAGGGGGCCAAGAGACCCAGTACTTC
TRBJ2-2	many	TRBV20-1	.	CSARASQGVTGELFF	TGCAGTGCTAGAGCTAGCCAAGGGGTCACCGGGGAGCTGTTTTTT
TRBJ2-5	.	TRBV10-3	.	CAIRPGPQETQYF	TGTGCCATCAGACCGGGACCGCAAGAGACCCAGTACTTC
TRBJ1-4	many	TRBV9	TRBD1	CASSAYGTGDEKLFF	TGTGCCAGCAGCGCCTACGGGACAGGGGATGAAAAACTGTTTTTT
TRBJ2-1	.	TRBV7-9	.	CARGEVDEQFF	TGTGCCAGGGGGGAGGTCGATGAGCAGTTCTTC
TRBJ2-5	.	TRBV7-8	TRBD2	CASSRAGTSAFQETQYF	TGTGCCAGCAGCAGAGCCGGGACTAGCGCTTTTCAAGAGACCCAGTACTTC
TRBJ2-2	few	TRBV10-3	TRBD1	CAISQQGAGELFF	TGTGCCATCAGCCAACAGGGGGCTGGGGAGCTGTTTTTT
TRBJ2-2	.	TRBV6-2/TRBV6-3	TRBD1	CASRKDRMNTGELFF	TGTGCCAGCAGGAAGGACAGGATGAACACCGGGGAGCTGTTTTTT
TRBJ2-7	few	TRBV5-1	.	CASSANYEQYF	TGCGCCAGCAGTGCGAATTACGAGCAGTACTTC
TRBJ2-1	few	TRBV7-9	.	CASRWGPEQFF	TGTGCCAGCAGGTGGGGACCGGAGCAGTTCTTC
TRBJ1-6	.	TRBV10-3	TRBD1	CAISERTGGSPLHF	TGTGCCATCAGTGAAAGGACAGGCGGATCACCCCTCCACTTT
TRBJ2-7	.	TRBV2	.	CASSEAYEQYF	TGTGCCAGCAGTGAGGCCTACGAGCAGTACTTC
TRBJ1-2	many	TRBV10-2	.	CASSVQIYYGYTF	TGCGCCAGCAGTGTACAGATTTACTATGGCTACACCTTC
TRBJ2-6	few	TRBV6-1	TRBD2	CASSPGLAGPSGANVLTF	TGTGCCAGCAGCCCGGGACTAGCGGGACCGTCTGGGGCCAACGTCCTGACTTTC
TRBJ2-5	.	TRBV5-1	TRBD1	CASSLTGTGGSETQYF	TGCGCCAGCAGCTTGACCGGGACAGGGGGCAGCGAGACCCAGTACTTC
TRBJ2-3	few	TRBV7-8	.	CASRLDRGVTDTQYF	TGTGCCAGCAGATTAGACCGCGGAGTCACAGATACGCAGTATTTT
TRBJ2-1	many	TRBV5-4	TRBD2	CASRDLTSGGAHNEQFF	TGTGCCAGCAGGGATCTAACTAGCGGAGGGGCACACAATGAGCAGTTCTTC
TRBJ2-1	.	TRBV20-1	.	CSARGSGEQFF	TGCAGTGCTAGAGGGTCGGGGGAGCAGTTCTTC
TRBJ1-1	.	TRBV29-1	TRBD1	CSVEERGRGTEAFF	TGCAGCGTGGAAGAAAGGGGGCGTGGAACTGAAGCTTTCTTT
TRBJ2-6	.	TRBV29-1	.	CSVDFSGANVLTF	TGCAGCGTTGACTTCTCTGGGGCCAACGTCCTGACTTTC
TRBJ2-3	.	TRBV4-1	.	CASSQRPGQSTDTQYF	TGCGCCAGCAGCCAAAGGCCTGGACAGAGCACAGATACGCAGTATTTT
TRBJ2-1	.	TRBV20-1	.	CSAPLGYEQFF	TGCAGTGCTCCACTGGGGTATGAGCAGTTCTTC
TRBJ2-2	few	TRBV7-6	TRBD2	CASSSSGLAGTGELFF	TGTGCCAGCAGCTCCTCAGGACTAGCCGGCACCGGGGAGCTGTTTTTT